Presented here are 27 T cell receptor beta chains from one specimen sequenced in a study of radiation and T cells in renal cell carcinoma. Using immunoSEQ multiplex PCR, the repertoire was profiled, and TCRdb retains in-frame clones only, with some absent. The table records around 160,000 clones, about 87% of them present only once. Stated time point: baseline pretreatment blood. The treatment was: 15 Gy SBRT to primary tumor, nephrectomy 4 weeks later. Specimen: blood, collected from a patient whose treatment included radiotherapy and nephrectomy. Receptors were obtained from a woman aged 70-85 years with renal cell carcinoma.

The chain uses TRBV7-2 and TRBJ2-7; D might be TRBD1 or TRBD2, each matching 7 bases. The CDR3 has 13 amino acids. Between the trimmed V and J ends, which lost 1 base and 9 bases, there was a span of 13 bases. Germline V lookup: CDR1 SGHTA, CDR2 FQGNSA. The CDR3 spells CASSLGQGGGQYF. The CDR3 nucleotides are TGTGCCAGCAGCTTAGGACAGGGAGGGGGGCAGTACTTC. Looking up the rest from reference TRBV7-2 and TRBJ2-7 gives the full variable domain: GAGVSQSPSNKVTEKGKDVELRCDPISGHTALYWYRQSLGQGLEFLIYFQGNSAPDKSGLPSDRFSAERTGGSVSTLTIQRTQQEDSAVYLCASSLGQGGGQYFGPGTRLTVT.

This clone is a singleton in its sample. V and J are TRBV7-8 and TRBJ1-5, with unresolved D. Germline V CDR1 and CDR2: SGHVS, FQNEAQ. Trimming removed 2 bases at V and 7 bases at J, with 6 bases between. CDR3 length: 12 amino acids. In DNA form, the CDR3 reads TGTGCCAGCAGCTTATTCCACCAGCCCCAGCATTTT. Amino acid sequence: CASSLFHQPQHF.

This chain links TRBV5-1 with TRBJ2-6; D is possibly TRBD2 (5 bases). Trimming removed 0 bases from V and 0 bases from J, with 7 bases in between. CDR1 is SGHRS and CDR2 is YFSETQ in the germline V gene. This CDR3 has 16 residues. The CDR3 here is CASSLGAGSGANVLTF. In DNA, the CDR3 is TGCGCCAGCAGCTTGGGGGCGGGCTCTGGGGCCAACGTCCTGACTTTC.

The J gene is TRBJ2-1, the V gene TRBV27; 7 bases align to TRBD2. CDR1 is MNHEY, CDR2 SMNVEV, per germline (reference sequence). Trimming took 5 bases from V and 6 from J; bases not matched to a gene: 10. The CDR3 spans 15 residues. In DNA form, the CDR3 reads TGTGCCAGCAGTCCCGGGGAGGGGAGGCTCAATGAGCAGTTCTTC. This encodes CASSPGEGRLNEQFF.

This chain uses TRBV19 with TRBJ2-7; 9 nucleotides line up with TRBD1. This CDR3 has 14 amino acids. V was clipped by 5 bases and J by 4 bases; unmatched bases: 6. Looked up from germline, CDR1 is LNHDA and CDR2 is SQIVND (reference sequence). The CDR3 region is CASSPRDREYEQYF. The CDR3 nucleotides are TGTGCCAGTAGTCCCCGGGACAGGGAGTACGAGCAGTACTTC.

As concerns this clone: The germline gene is not matched at one end of the junction; a read error may be the cause. This sequence joins TRBV7-7 and TRBJ1-1; TRBD1 aligns across 10 bases. The germline V gene encodes CDR1 SSHAT and CDR2 FNYEAQ (reference sequence). This CDR3 contains 14 residues. For the CDR3, the DNA is TGTGCTAGCAGCCCGACAGGGGGCCTGACTGAAGCTTTCTTT. Translating gives CASSPTGGLTEAFF.

The V gene is TRBV27, the J gene TRBJ1-1; weak D call: TRBD1 (5 bases). Trimming shortened V by 5 bases and J by 2 bases, and 12 bases separated the two germline ends. CDR3 length: 14 amino acids. Per the germline V gene, CDR1 is MNHEY and CDR2 is SMNVEV (reference sequence). The CDR3 DNA reads as TGTGCCAGCAGTCTTGCAGGGATAAACACTGAAGCTTTCTTT. This sequence encodes CASSLAGINTEAFF.

The chain has TRBV20-1 and TRBJ1-6, with D unresolved. The germline V and J ends were trimmed by 5 bases and 9 bases, with 8 bases remaining between them. The CDR3 runs to 11 residues. Germline CDR1 reads DFQATT; CDR2 reads SNEGSKA (reference sequence). The CDR3 DNA reads TGCAGTGCTGGTCGGAGTTCACCCCTCCACTTT. Encoded protein: CSAGRSSPLHF.

The chain couples TRBV6-5 to TRBJ2-7; 9 bases are a match to TRBD2. Germline CDR1 reads MNHEY; CDR2 reads SVGAGI. The CDR3 consists of 13 residues. The junction had 2 bases not matched to a gene; V was cut back by 5 bases and J by 3 bases. The CDR3 region is CASSGGGDYEQYF. The CDR3 region has the DNA TGTGCCAGCAGTGGCGGGGGGGACTACGAGCAGTACTTC.

The chain joins TRBV6-1 to TRBJ2-7, with a weak D call TRBD1 (5 bases). The CDR3 totals 11 residues. Germline V gene lookup returns CDR1 MNHNS and CDR2 SASEGT. V was shortened by 9 bases and J by 3 bases, with 9 bases between the two germline ends. This CDR3 is CASRTIYEQYF. The DNA of the CDR3 is TGTGCCAGTCGGACAATCTACGAGCAGTACTTC.

The V call is TRBV28, the J call TRBJ1-1; D unresolved. The length of the CDR3 is 12 residues. V was trimmed by 3 bases and J by 5 bases, leaving 7 bases between them. The V gene's germline CDR1 is MDHEN and CDR2 SYDVKM. The CDR3 DNA is TGTGCCAGCAGTTTTTTGGGTACTGAAGCTTTCTTT. Translating it yields CASSFLGTEAFF.

The chain joins TRBV13 to TRBJ1-5; no clear D gene. The ends were cut back, 5 bases at V and 2 bases at J, with 10 bases in the middle. Germline CDR1 reads PRHDT; CDR2 reads FYEKMQ (reference sequence). This CDR3 has 14 residues. The CDR3 coding sequence is TGTGCCAGCAGCCGCGGCAAAGGCAATCAGCCCCAGCATTTT. It codes for CASSRGKGNQPQHF.

The chain combines TRBV7-6 with TRBJ2-7; maybe TRBD2 (6 bases). The CDR3 extends over 13 amino acids. CDR1 SGHVS and CDR2 FNYEAQ come from the germline V gene. V lost 0 bases and J lost 3, with 6 bases in between. Here the CDR3 DNA reads TGTGCCAGCAGCTTAGCGCGGGGCTACGAGCAGTACTTC. Protein sequence: CASSLARGYEQYF.

The CDR3 sequence is CASSLVAGNTIYF. The CDR3, as DNA: TGCGCCAGCAGCTTGGTAGCTGGAAACACCATATATTTT. V usage is TRBV5-1 and J usage is TRBJ1-3, with unresolved D. Trimming removed 0 bases from V and 2 bases from J, with 3 bases in between. This CDR3 is 13 amino acids long. Germline-derived CDR1 and CDR2 are SGHRS and YFSETQ.

This clone came up once. J is TRBJ2-3 and V is TRBV4-1, with D possibly matching TRBD2 (6 bases). Trimming left V 0 bases short and J 9 bases short, with 22 bases between. Germline V CDR1 and CDR2: MGHRA, YSYEKL. The CDR3 totals 17 residues. The CDR3 protein is CASSQDPPLGGLATQYF. The CDR3 coding sequence is TGCGCCAGCAGCCAAGATCCCCCACTGGGGGGTCTAGCGACGCAGTATTTT.

The chain recombines TRBV6-5 with TRBJ1-6; D is ambiguous. Germline V gene sequence: CDR1 MNHEY, CDR2 SVGAGI. Trimming shortened V by 8 bases and J by 7 bases, and 15 bases separated the two germline ends. CDR3 length: 14 amino acids. The CDR3 bases are TGTGCCAGCGCCGGTCGGGAACCAAATTCACCCCTCCACTTT. Amino acids: CASAGREPNSPLHF.

J is TRBJ1-1 and V is TRBV18; 9 bases match TRBD1. V trimming: 3 bases; J trimming: 8 bases; junction bases outside the gene matches: 4. Germline V gives CDR1 KGHSH, CDR2 LQKENI. The CDR3 sequence is 13 residues long. The CDR3 loop is CASSPGTGREAFF. Written as DNA, the CDR3 is TGTGCCAGCTCACCTGGGACAGGGAGGGAAGCTTTCTTT.

The chain carries TRBV11-2 and TRBJ2-5; D not certain. Germline CDR1 SGHAT, CDR2 FQNNGV. This CDR3 contains 12 residues. Between the trimmed V and J ends, which lost 2 bases and 4 bases, there was a span of 5 bases. As DNA, the CDR3 is TGTGCCAGCAGCTTAACCTCAGAGACCCAGTACTTC. Its translation is CASSLTSETQYF.

The rearrangement links TRBV7-9 to TRBJ1-1; 8 positions match TRBD1. CDR3 length equals 15 residues. The junction had 14 bases not matched to a gene; V was cut back by 3 bases and J by 11 bases. Germline V gene sequence: CDR1 SEHNR, CDR2 FQNEAQ (reference sequence). CDR3: CASSFQAQGAGFAFF. CDR3 coding DNA: TGTGCCAGCAGCTTTCAGGCCCAGGGGGCGGGGTTCGCTTTCTTT.

The rearrangement uses TRBV6-5 and TRBJ1-1; the D gene is possibly TRBD1 (5 bases). Trimming left V 4 bases short and J 8 bases short, with 8 bases between. This CDR3 has 11 amino acids. Germline lookup yields CDR1 MNHEY and CDR2 SVGAGI. CDR3 coding DNA: TGTGCCAGCAGTTCAGGGTTCGAAGCTTTCTTT. This translates into CASSSGFEAFF.

J is TRBJ2-3 and V is TRBV11-3; D is ambiguous. Between the trimmed V and J ends, which lost 4 bases and 5 bases, there was a span of 16 bases. Germline V gene sequence: CDR1 SGHNT, CDR2 YENEEA. The length of the CDR3 is 15 residues. The CDR3 DNA follows: TGTGCCAGCAGCTCTAGGTCACAGTTGGGAGATACGCAGTATTTT. This gives the protein CASSSRSQLGDTQYF.

This chain uses TRBV7-6 with TRBJ2-7; 11 nucleotides line up with TRBD2. This CDR3 is 17 amino acids long. The ends lost 0 bases at V and 4 bases at J; junction bases unmatched: 8. Germline V gives CDR1 SGHVS, CDR2 FNYEAQ. The chain's CDR3 is CASSLAPIRLAGYEQYF. The CDR3 nucleotides read TGTGCCAGCAGCTTAGCTCCCATCCGACTAGCGGGGTACGAGCAGTACTTC.

This sequence joins TRBV4-1 and TRBJ1-3; unclear D gene. The V and J ends lost 6 bases and 0 bases respectively, with 6 bases between them. The CDR3 consists of 13 residues. Germline CDR1 and CDR2: MGHRA and YSYEKL. CDR3 in DNA: TGCGCCAGCAGTGGGTACTCTGGAAACACCATATATTTT. As protein: CASSGYSGNTIYF.

This clone was observed once. The chain joins TRBV28 to TRBJ1-5; D is perhaps TRBD1 (5 bases). The CDR3 length is 13 residues. Per the germline V gene, CDR1 is MDHEN and CDR2 is SYDVKM. Between the trimmed V and J ends, which lost 10 bases and 4 bases, there was a span of 14 bases. CDR3 loop: CAILRGTNQPQHF. CDR3 coding DNA: TGTGCCATCCTCCGGGGGACTAATCAGCCCCAGCATTTT.

This chain joins TRBV6-1 and TRBJ1-5; the D is unclear. Germline loops: CDR1 MNHNS, CDR2 SASEGT. Deletions cut 4 bases from V and 5 bases from J, with 9 bases between. The CDR3 has 13 residues. CDR3 protein: CASSGAEYQPQHF. For the CDR3, the DNA is TGTGCCAGCAGTGGAGCGGAGTATCAGCCCCAGCATTTT.

The CDR3 DNA follows: TGTGCCAGCAGCCGAGGAAGAGCCCCGGGCCTCAATGAGCAGTTCTTC. Its translation: CASSRGRAPGLNEQFF. The rearrangement joins TRBV14 to TRBJ2-1; D gene ambiguous. This CDR3 has 16 amino acids. V lost 4 bases and J 6 bases, leaving 19 bases between the germline ends. Germline CDR1 SGHDN, CDR2 FVKESK.

V usage is TRBV7-8 and J usage is TRBJ2-3; tentative D call: TRBD1 (6 bases). V gave up 4 bases and J gave up 5 bases, with 16 bases separating them. This CDR3 spans 15 amino acids. Germline V gives CDR1 SGHVS, CDR2 FQNEAQ. The chain's CDR3 is CASSSRDTWVDTQYF. In DNA, the CDR3 is TGTGCCAGCAGCTCCCGGGACACCTGGGTAGATACGCAGTATTTT.